This T cell receptor (beta chain) originates from a study of T-cell reconstitution after alpha-beta-depleted transplantation in children listed by TCRdb under 2016. About the investigation overall: Using TCR repertoire profiling, the study followed T-cell immune reconstitution in a quantitative way in children after TCRalphabeta/CD19-depleted allogeneic hematopoietic cell transplantation.

The CDR3 covers 14 residues, taking in both the cysteine and the phenylalanine. Only CDR3 DNA is held: 42 bases, read in frame from base 1. Cut back by 2 bases and 5 bases, the V and J ends lie 11 bases apart. The germline V gene yields SGHTA for CDR1 and FQGNSA for CDR2. Libraries were constructed by PCR. These reads were obtained on an Illumina HiSeq 2500. Molecular barcoding was employed in the preparation of TCR libraries, with unique molecular identifiers being used to normalize TCRbeta repertoire quantification. Through fastp at Q25 and MiXCR, TCRdb rebuilt clones from the public reads, retaining in-frame beta chains. Rows with a matching CDR3 protein are joined into one entry that keeps the most common DNA and genes. This sample gives a few hundred thousand distinct CDR3 sequences in total; roughly 15% of them show up just once. The biggest ten clones account for about 4.5% of the sample. A few counts support this clonotype. Its target antigen remains unknown. Base qualities are missing; no much larger clone stands one base away.

The sequence joins TRBV7-2 to TRBJ2-3, with no confidently assigned D gene. The specimen comprised PBMCs, sampled from the stem cell graft. This sequence was found in a human donor who donated a stem cell graft to a child with Fanconi anemia. CDR3 reads: CASSLTRPEDTQYF. The DNA is TGTGCCAGCAGCTTAACAAGGCCAGAAGATACGCAGTATTTT.